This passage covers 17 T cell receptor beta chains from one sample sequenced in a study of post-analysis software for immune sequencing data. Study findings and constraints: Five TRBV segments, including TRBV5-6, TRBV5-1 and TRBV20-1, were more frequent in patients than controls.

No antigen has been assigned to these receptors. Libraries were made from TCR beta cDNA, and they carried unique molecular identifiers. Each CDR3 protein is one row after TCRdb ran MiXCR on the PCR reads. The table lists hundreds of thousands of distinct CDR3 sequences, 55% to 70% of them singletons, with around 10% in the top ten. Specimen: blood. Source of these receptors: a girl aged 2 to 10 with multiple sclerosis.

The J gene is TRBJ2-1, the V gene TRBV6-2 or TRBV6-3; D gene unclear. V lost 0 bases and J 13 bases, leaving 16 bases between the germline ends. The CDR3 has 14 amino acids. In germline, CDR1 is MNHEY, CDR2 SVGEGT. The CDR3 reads CASSYSNPQETQFF. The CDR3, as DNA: TGTGCCAGCAGTTACTCGAACCCGCAAGAGACCCAGTTCTTC.

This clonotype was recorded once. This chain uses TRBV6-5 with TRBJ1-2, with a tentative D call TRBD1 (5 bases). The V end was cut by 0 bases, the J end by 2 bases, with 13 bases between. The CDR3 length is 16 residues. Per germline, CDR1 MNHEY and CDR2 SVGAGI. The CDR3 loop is CASSYSSRGPNYGYTF. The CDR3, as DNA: TGTGCCAGCAGTTACTCGTCGAGGGGACCCAACTATGGCTACACCTTC.

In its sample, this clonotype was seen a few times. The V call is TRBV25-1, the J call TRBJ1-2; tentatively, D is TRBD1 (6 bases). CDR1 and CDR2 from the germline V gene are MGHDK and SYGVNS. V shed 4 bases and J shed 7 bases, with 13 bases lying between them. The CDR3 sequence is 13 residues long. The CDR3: CASSGLTGTGYTF. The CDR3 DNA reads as TGTGCCAGCAGTGGTCTTACAGGGACTGGCTACACCTTC.

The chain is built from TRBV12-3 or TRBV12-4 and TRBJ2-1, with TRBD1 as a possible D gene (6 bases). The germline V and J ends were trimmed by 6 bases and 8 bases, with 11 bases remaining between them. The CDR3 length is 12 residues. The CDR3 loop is CASRLQGYEQFF. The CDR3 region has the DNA TGTGCCAGCAGGTTACAGGGTTATGAGCAGTTCTTC.

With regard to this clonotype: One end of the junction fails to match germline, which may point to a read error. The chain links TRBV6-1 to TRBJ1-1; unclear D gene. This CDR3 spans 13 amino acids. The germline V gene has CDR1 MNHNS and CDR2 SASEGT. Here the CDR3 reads CASSSPLNTDAFF. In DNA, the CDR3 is TGTGCCAGCAGTTCCCCCTTGAACACTGATGCTTTCTTT.

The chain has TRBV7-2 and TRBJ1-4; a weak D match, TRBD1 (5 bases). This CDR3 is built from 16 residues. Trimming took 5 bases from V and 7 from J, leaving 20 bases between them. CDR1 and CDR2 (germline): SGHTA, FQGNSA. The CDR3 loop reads CASSRTPGGLGEKLFF. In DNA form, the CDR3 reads TGTGCCAGCAGCCGGACCCCCGGGGGATTGGGTGAAAAACTGTTTTTT.

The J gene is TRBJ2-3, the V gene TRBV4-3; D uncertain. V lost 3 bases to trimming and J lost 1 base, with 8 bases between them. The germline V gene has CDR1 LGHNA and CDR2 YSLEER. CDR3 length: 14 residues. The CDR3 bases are TGCGCCAGCAGCCAGTATGCGGGCACAGATACGCAGTATTTT. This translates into CASSQYAGTDTQYF.

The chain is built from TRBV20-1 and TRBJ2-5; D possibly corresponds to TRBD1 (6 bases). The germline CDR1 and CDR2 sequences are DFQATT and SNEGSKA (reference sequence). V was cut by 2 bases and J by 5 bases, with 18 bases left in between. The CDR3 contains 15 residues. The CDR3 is CSARQGSINRETQYF. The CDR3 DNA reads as TGCAGTGCTAGACAGGGGTCCATTAATCGGGAGACCCAGTACTTC.

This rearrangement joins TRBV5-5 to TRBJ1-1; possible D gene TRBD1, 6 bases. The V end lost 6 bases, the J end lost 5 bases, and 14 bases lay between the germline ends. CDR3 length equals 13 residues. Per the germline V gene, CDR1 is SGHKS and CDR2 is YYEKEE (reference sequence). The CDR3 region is CASTGGPGTEAFF. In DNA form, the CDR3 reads TGTGCCAGCACTGGGGGGCCGGGAACTGAAGCTTTCTTT.

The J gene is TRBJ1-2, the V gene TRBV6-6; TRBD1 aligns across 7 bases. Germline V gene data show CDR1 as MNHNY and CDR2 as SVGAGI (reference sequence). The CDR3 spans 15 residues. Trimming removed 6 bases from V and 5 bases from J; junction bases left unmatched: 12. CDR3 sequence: CASSPRGRGPYGYTF. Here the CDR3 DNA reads TGTGCCAGCAGCCCACGTGGGAGGGGGCCTTATGGCTACACCTTC.

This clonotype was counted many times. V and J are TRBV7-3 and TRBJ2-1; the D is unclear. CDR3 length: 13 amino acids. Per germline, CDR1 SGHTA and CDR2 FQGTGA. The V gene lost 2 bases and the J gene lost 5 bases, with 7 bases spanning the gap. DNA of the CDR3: TGTGCCAGCAGCTTAGGGCTGAACAATGAGCAGTTCTTC. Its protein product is CASSLGLNNEQFF.

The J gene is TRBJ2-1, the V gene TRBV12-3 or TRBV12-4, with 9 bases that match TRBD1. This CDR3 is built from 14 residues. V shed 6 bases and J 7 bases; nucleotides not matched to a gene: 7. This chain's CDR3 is CASRIGTGMNEQFF. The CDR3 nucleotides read TGTGCCAGCAGGATCGGGACAGGGATGAATGAGCAGTTCTTC.

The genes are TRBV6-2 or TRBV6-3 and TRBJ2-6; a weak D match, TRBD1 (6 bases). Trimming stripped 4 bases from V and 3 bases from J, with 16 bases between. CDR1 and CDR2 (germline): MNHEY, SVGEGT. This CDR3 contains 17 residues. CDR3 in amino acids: CASSSLRRGGGANVLTF. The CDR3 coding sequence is TGTGCCAGCAGTTCCCTACGCAGGGGCGGTGGGGCCAACGTCCTGACTTTC.

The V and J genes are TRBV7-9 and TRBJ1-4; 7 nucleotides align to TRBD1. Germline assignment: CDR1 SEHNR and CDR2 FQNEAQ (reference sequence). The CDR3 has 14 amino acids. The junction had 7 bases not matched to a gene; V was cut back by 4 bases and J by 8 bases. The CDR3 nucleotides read TGTGCCAGCAGCTCAGGGGGAGGTGGCGAAAAACTGTTTTTT. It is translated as CASSSGGGGEKLFF.

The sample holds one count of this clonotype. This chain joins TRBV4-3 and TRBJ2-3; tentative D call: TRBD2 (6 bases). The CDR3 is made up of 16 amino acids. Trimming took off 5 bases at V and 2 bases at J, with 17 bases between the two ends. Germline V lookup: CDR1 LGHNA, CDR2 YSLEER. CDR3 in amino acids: CASSKAGGRTTDTQYF. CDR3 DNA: TGCGCCAGCAGCAAAGCAGGAGGGAGAACCACAGATACGCAGTATTTT.

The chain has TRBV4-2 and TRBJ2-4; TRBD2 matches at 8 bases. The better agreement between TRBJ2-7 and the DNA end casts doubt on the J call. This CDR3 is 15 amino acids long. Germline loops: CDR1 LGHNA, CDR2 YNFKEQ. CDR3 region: CASSQDGSGGYEQYF. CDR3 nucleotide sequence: TGTGCCAGCAGCCAAGATGGCAGCGGGGGCTACGAGCAGTACTTC.

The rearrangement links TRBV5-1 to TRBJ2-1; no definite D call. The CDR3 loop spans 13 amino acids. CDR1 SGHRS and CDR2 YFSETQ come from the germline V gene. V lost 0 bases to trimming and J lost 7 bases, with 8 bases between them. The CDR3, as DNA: TGCGCCAGCAGCTTGGCAAACGGAAATGAGCAGTTCTTC. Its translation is CASSLANGNEQFF.